This T cell receptor (beta chain) was identified in a study of graft-versus-host responses after intestinal transplantation. Study-level information: Multivisceral, liver-intestinal, or isolated intestinal grafts went to recipients. All of the recipients had induction that used anti-thymocyte globulin, then tacrolimus and steroids for about 3 years.

Measured with immunoSEQ multiplex PCR; TCRdb has only the in-frame clones, and not every one. Of roughly 130,000 clones listed, approximately 91% are singletons. As concerns this clone: Its specificity is unknown.

The V gene's germline CDR1 is MDHEN and CDR2 SYDVKM. V lost 2 bases, J lost 8 bases, and 21 bases lay in between. This CDR3 region has 16 residues. General observations from the study: Declining HvG levels early post-transplant were linked to peak circulating GvH clone levels.

Sequencing was performed on unstimulated CD4+ T cells sorted from spleen or lymph node cells, taken before intestinal transplant. This rearrangement joins TRBV28 to TRBJ1-2, with no clear D. The source of this sequence is a human donor who received an intestinal transplant. The CDR3 is CASSLRSGSGPMGYTF. In nucleotides, the CDR3 is TGTGCCAGCAGTTTAAGGTCCGGCAGCGGCCCTATGGGCTACACCTTC.